This T cell receptor beta chain was identified in a study of blood T cell repertoires in COVID-19. The protocol was immunoSEQ multiplex PCR, while the TCRdb copy is restricted to in-frame clones and leaves out a portion. The sample shows tens of thousands of clones, 80% to 90% of them seen only once. Germline CDR1 GTSNPN, CDR2 SVGIG (reference sequence). CDR3 length: 11 residues. Trimming removed 7 bases from V and 7 bases from J; junction bases left unmatched: 6. This TCR derives from a woman aged 55-75 years with COVID-19, enrolled during active disease. Sequenced sample: peripheral blood. The V call is TRBV30, the J call TRBJ1-2, with TRBD1 identical over 7 bases. The DNA of the CDR3 is TGTGCCTTGGAGGGGGCCGGTGGCTACACCTTC. Translation gives CALEGAGGYTF.